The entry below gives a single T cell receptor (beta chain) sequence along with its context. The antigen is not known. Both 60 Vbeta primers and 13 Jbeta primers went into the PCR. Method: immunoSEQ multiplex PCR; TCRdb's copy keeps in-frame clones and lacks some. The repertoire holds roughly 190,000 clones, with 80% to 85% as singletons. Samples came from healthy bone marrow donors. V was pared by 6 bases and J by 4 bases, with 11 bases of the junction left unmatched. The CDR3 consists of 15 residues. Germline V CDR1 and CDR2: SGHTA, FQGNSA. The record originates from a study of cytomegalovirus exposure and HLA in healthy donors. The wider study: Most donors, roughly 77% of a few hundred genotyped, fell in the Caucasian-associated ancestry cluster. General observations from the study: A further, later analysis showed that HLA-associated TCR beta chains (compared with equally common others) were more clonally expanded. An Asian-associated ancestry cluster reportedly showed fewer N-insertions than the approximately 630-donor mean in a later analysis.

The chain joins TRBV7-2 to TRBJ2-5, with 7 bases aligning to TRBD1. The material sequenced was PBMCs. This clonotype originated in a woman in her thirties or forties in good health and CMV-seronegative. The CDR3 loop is CASSPTGQLRETQYF. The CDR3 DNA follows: TGTGCCAGCAGTCCCACGGGACAGCTTCGAGAGACCCAGTACTTC.